The 15 T cell receptor beta chains below were found in one sample sequenced in a study of cytomegalovirus exposure and HLA in healthy donors. The PCR made use of 60 Vbeta and 13 Jbeta primers. Assay: immunoSEQ multiplex PCR; the TCRdb copy retains only in-frame clones and omits some. The listing contains approximately 210,000 clones. The sample taken for sequencing was PBMCs. The receptors were gathered from a woman between 25 and 40 years old in good health and CMV-seropositive.

The CDR3 here is CASGRGSSYNEQFF. CDR3 DNA sequence: TGCGCCAGCGGCAGGGGGAGCTCCTACAATGAGCAGTTCTTC. This rearrangement joins TRBV10-1 to TRBJ2-1; 7 positions match TRBD1. CDR1 and CDR2 (germline): WNHNN, SYGVQD (reference sequence). This CDR3 is built from 14 residues. V gave up 8 bases and J gave up 0 bases; unmatched junction bases: 4.

This sequence joins TRBV5-5 and TRBJ1-2; D is ambiguous. CDR3 length equals 11 residues. Deletions cut 2 bases from V and 8 bases from J, with 7 bases between. Germline-derived CDR1 and CDR2 are SGHKS and YYEKEE (reference sequence). Written as DNA, the CDR3 is TGTGCCAGCAGCTTACAAAAAGGCTACACCTTC. Its protein is CASSLQKGYTF.

V and J are TRBV10-1 and TRBJ2-3, with 10 positions matching TRBD1. The CDR3 consists of 16 residues. Germline CDR1 WNHNN, CDR2 SYGVQD (reference sequence). V was pared by 6 bases and J by 2 bases, with 8 bases of the junction left unmatched. CDR3: CASSPGDRGTTDTQYF. For the CDR3, the DNA is TGCGCCAGCAGCCCTGGGGACAGGGGAACCACAGATACGCAGTATTTT.

The DNA for the CDR3 is TGTGCCTGGAGTGTACTTTGGAGCTCTGGAAACACCATATATTTT. Its translation: CAWSVLWSSGNTIYF. The rearrangement links TRBV30 to TRBJ1-3; the D is unclear. Deletions cut 0 bases from V and 0 bases from J, with 9 bases between. CDR1 is GTSNPN and CDR2 is SVGIG in the germline V gene (reference sequence). The CDR3 has 15 residues.

This sequence joins TRBV5-1 and TRBJ2-5; tentative D call: TRBD2 (5 bases). Near its end, the DNA agrees better with TRBJ2-7, so the J call may be wrong. The CDR3 spans 13 residues. The germline V gene has CDR1 SGHRS and CDR2 YFSETQ. The CDR3 sequence: CASSRTVTYEQYF. DNA for the CDR3: TGCGCCAGCAGCCGGACTGTCACCTACGAGCAGTACTTC.

The chain uses TRBV27 and TRBJ1-1; possibly TRBD1 for D (5 bases). The CDR3 covers 15 residues. V lost 0 bases and J 1 base, leaving 9 bases between the germline ends. Per germline, CDR1 MNHEY and CDR2 SMNVEV (reference sequence). The CDR3: CASSLSWGGNTEAFF. The CDR3 coding sequence is TGTGCCAGCAGTTTATCGTGGGGGGGGAACACTGAAGCTTTCTTT.

The chain couples TRBV5-4 to TRBJ1-3; maybe TRBD1 (5 bases). In germline, CDR1 is SGHNT, CDR2 YYREEE (reference sequence). The V gene lost 4 bases and the J gene lost 2 bases, with 10 bases spanning the gap. There are 14 residues in the CDR3. The CDR3 sequence is CASSGGGTGNTIYF. The CDR3 DNA is TGTGCCAGCAGCGGGGGGGGTACTGGAAACACCATATATTTT.

The chain carries TRBV27 and TRBJ1-3, with a possible D match to TRBD1 (6 bases). Trimming shortened V by 3 bases and J by 2 bases, and 11 bases separated the two germline ends. Germline CDR1 is MNHEY and CDR2 is SMNVEV (reference sequence). The CDR3 length is 15 residues. The CDR3 loop is CASSLTGPAGNTIYF. CDR3 nucleotide sequence: TGTGCCAGCAGTTTGACAGGACCAGCTGGAAACACCATATATTTT.

The chain carries TRBV12-5 and TRBJ2-7; tentatively, D is TRBD2 (5 bases). The CDR3 is made up of 16 amino acids. The germline V and J ends were trimmed by 3 bases and 2 bases, with 17 bases remaining between them. Germline-derived CDR1 and CDR2 are LGHNT and FRNRAP. In DNA form, the CDR3 reads TGTGCTAGTGGTTTCTCCATCTTGTCCGGGACCTACGAGCAGTACTTC. This codes for CASGFSILSGTYEQYF.

The gene calls are TRBV7-7 and TRBJ1-4; D is unresolved. Trimming removed 1 base at V and 5 bases at J, with 11 bases between. This CDR3 region has 15 residues. The germline V gene has CDR1 SSHAT and CDR2 FNYEAQ (reference sequence). The CDR3 sequence: CASSLGPGRNEKLFF. Here the CDR3 DNA reads TGTGCCAGCAGCTTAGGCCCAGGCCGAAATGAAAAACTGTTTTTT.

The chain joins TRBV6-1 to TRBJ1-4, with D maybe TRBD1 (5 bases). From germline, CDR1 is MNHNS and CDR2 SASEGT. The CDR3 extends over 13 amino acids. Trimming removed 4 bases at V and 15 bases at J, with 18 bases between. For the CDR3, the DNA is TGTGCCAGCAGTGTTGTACAGGCGGAAAGAATGTTTTTT. It translates to CASSVVQAERMFF.

The rearrangement uses TRBV6-6 and TRBJ1-1; TRBD1 agrees at 8 bases. This CDR3 contains 15 residues. With V trimmed by 1 base and J by 4 bases, 5 bases remained unmatched. The germline V gene has CDR1 MNHNY and CDR2 SVGAGI (reference sequence). The DNA of the CDR3 is TGTGCCAGCAGTTACTTCGACAGGGGCGGCACTGAAGCTTTCTTT. Translation gives CASSYFDRGGTEAFF.

V and J are TRBV7-6 and TRBJ1-1; no firm D call. The CDR3 runs 14 residues. The V gene lost 5 bases and the J gene lost 4 bases, with 14 bases spanning the gap. Germline V gene lookup returns CDR1 SGHVS and CDR2 FNYEAQ. CDR3 residues: CASSLRIGSTEAFF. CDR3 DNA: TGTGCCAGCAGCCTCCGAATAGGGAGCACTGAAGCTTTCTTT.

The rearrangement uses TRBV6-1 and TRBJ2-3, with 10 bases identical to TRBD1. CDR3 size: 14 residues. Germline CDR1 and CDR2: MNHNS and SASEGT. Trimming cost V 8 bases and J 3 bases; bases outside gene matches: 5. CDR3 sequence (DNA): TGTGCCAGCGAGACAGGGGGCTTAACAGATACGCAGTATTTT. It specifies CASETGGLTDTQYF.

The V and J genes are TRBV4-1 and TRBJ2-2; 10 nucleotides line up with TRBD2. CDR3 length: 18 residues. V lost 4 bases and J lost 9; bases outside the gene matches: 17. Germline values: CDR1 MGHRA, CDR2 YSYEKL. The CDR3 region is CASSPSSVAGGGIRELFF. Here the CDR3 DNA reads TGCGCCAGCAGCCCTTCGTCAGTAGCGGGGGGCGGGATCCGGGAGCTGTTTTTT.